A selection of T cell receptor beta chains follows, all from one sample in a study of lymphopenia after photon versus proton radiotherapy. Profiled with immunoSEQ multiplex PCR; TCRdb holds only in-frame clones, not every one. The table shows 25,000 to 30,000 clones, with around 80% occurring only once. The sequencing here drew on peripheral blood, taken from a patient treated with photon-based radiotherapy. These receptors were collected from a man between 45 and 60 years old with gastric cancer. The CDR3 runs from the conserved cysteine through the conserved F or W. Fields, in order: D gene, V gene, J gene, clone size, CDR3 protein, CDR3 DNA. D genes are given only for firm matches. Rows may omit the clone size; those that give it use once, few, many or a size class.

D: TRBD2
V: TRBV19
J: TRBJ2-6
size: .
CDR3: CASSSLAGGTGANVLTF
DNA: TGTGCCAGTAGTTCGCTAGCGGGGGGGACTGGGGCCAACGTCCTGACTTTC

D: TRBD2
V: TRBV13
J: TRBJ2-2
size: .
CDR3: CASSSEAPSGAYTGELFF
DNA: TGTGCCAGCAGCTCAGAAGCCCCTAGCGGAGCCTACACCGGGGAGCTGTTTTTT

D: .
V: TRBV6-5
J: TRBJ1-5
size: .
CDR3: CASSHGSGSNQPQHF
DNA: TGTGCCAGCAGTCACGGATCGGGGAGCAATCAGCCCCAGCATTTT

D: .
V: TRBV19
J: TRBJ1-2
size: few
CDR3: CASSERQAIDGYTF
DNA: TGTGCCAGTAGTGAGAGACAGGCAATCGATGGCTACACCTTC

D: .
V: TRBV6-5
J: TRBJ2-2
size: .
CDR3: CASSYGRNTGELFF
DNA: TGTGCCAGCAGTTACGGCAGGAACACCGGGGAGCTGTTTTTT

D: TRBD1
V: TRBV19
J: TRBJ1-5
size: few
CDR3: CASTWGTGQPQHF
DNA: TGTGCCAGTACGTGGGGGACAGGGCAGCCCCAGCATTTT

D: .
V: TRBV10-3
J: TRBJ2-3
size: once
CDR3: CAISDFGGRTTDTQYF
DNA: TGTGCCATCAGTGACTTCGGGGGAAGGACCACAGATACGCAGTATTTT

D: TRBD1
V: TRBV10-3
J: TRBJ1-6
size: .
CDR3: CAISRDRNSPLHF
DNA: TGTGCCATCAGTCGGGACAGAAATTCACCCCTCCACTTT

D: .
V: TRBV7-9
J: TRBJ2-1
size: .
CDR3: CASSAGASEQFF
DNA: TGTGCCAGCAGCGCCGGAGCCTCTGAGCAGTTCTTC

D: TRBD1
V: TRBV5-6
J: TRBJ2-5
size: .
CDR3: CASSPEVSRGRETQYF
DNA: TGTGCCAGCAGCCCGGAGGTGTCCAGGGGGCGAGAGACCCAGTACTTC

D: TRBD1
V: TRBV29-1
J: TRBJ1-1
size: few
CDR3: CSVQDREAFF
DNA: TGCAGCGTACAGGACAGGGAAGCTTTCTTT

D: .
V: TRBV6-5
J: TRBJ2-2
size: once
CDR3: CASRGESDTGELFF
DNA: TGTGCCAGCAGGGGGGAAAGCGACACCGGGGAGCTGTTTTTT

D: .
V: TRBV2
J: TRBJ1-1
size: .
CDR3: CASSDGILNTEAFF
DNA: TGTGCCAGCAGTGATGGGATCTTGAACACTGAAGCTTTCTTT

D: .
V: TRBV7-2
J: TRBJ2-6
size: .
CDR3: CASSPTHRVYSGANVLTF
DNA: TGTGCCAGCAGCCCCACCCATCGGGTTTACTCTGGGGCCAACGTCCTGACTTTC

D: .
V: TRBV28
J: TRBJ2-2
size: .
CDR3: CASSFERGHTGELFF
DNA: TGTGCCAGCAGTTTTGAGAGGGGTCACACCGGGGAGCTGTTTTTT

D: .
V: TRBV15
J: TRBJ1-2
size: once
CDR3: CATSGTSDGPFYGYTF
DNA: TGTGCCACCAGCGGGACTTCGGACGGACCCTTCTATGGCTACACCTTC

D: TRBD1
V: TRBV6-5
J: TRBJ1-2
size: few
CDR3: CATGTGEYGYTF
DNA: TGTGCCACCGGGACAGGGGAGTATGGCTACACCTTC

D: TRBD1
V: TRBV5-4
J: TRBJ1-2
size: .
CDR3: CASSTPDRSYGYTF
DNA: TGTGCCAGCAGCACACCGGACAGGAGCTATGGCTACACCTTC

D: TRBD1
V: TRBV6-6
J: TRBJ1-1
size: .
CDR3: CASVKGQGTNTEAFF
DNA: TGTGCCAGCGTAAAGGGACAGGGGACGAACACTGAAGCTTTCTTT

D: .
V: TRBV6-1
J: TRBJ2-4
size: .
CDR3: CASSESGVVNIQYF
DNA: TGTGCCAGCAGTGAGTCAGGGGTGGTGAACATTCAGTACTTC

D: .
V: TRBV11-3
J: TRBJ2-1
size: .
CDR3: CASSPSDRRLYNEQFF
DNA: TGTGCCAGCAGCCCTTCCGACAGGAGACTCTACAATGAGCAGTTCTTC

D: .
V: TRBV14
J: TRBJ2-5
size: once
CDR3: CASSPLWAASSLQETQYF
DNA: TGTGCCAGCAGCCCCCTCTGGGCAGCCTCTAGCCTTCAAGAGACCCAGTACTTC

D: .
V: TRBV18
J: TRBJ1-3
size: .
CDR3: CASSSEGSGNTIYF
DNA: TGTGCCAGCTCCTCAGAGGGCTCTGGAAACACCATATATTTT

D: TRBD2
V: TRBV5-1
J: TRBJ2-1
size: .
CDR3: CASSLSGGRNEQFF
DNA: TGCGCCAGCAGCTTATCGGGGGGGCGCAATGAGCAGTTCTTC

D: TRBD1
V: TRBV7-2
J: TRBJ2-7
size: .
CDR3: CASSLIGQGAYEQYF
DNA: TGTGCCAGCAGCTTAATAGGTCAGGGGGCCTACGAGCAGTACTTC

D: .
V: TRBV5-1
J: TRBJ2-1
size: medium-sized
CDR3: CASSPEQREQFF
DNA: TGCGCCAGCAGCCCGGAGCAGCGTGAGCAGTTCTTC

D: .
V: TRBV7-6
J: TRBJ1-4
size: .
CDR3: CASSSQAIGEKLFF
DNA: TGTGCCAGCAGCTCTCAAGCGATCGGTGAAAAACTGTTTTTT

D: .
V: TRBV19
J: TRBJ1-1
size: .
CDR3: CASSRGDSRNTEAFF
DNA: TGTGCCAGTAGTAGGGGGGATTCCCGGAACACTGAAGCTTTCTTT

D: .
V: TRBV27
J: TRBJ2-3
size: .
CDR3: CASSPRPGSDTQYF
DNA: TGTGCCAGCAGTCCACGGCCCGGCTCAGATACGCAGTATTTT

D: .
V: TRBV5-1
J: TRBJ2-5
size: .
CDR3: CASGRGGRETQYF
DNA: TGCGCCAGCGGGCGAGGGGGAAGGGAGACCCAGTACTTC

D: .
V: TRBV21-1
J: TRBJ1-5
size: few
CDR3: CASSKTADNQPQHF
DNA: TGTGCCAGCAGCAAAACGGCAGATAATCAGCCCCAGCATTTT

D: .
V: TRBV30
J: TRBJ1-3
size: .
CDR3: CAWSVRRSGNTIYF
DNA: TGTGCCTGGAGTGTACGGAGATCTGGAAACACCATATATTTT

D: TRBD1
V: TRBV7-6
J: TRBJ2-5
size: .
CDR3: CASSLRSGTGKGEETQYF
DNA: TGTGCCAGCAGCTTACGTTCCGGGACAGGGAAGGGGGAAGAGACCCAGTACTTC

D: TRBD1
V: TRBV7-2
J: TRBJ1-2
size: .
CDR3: CASSLRWDSYGYTF
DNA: TGTGCCAGCAGCTTACGATGGGACAGCTATGGCTACACCTTC

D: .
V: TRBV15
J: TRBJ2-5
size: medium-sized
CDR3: CATSAISGETQYF
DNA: TGTGCCACCAGTGCAATCTCGGGTGAGACCCAGTACTTC